One and the same sample provided the 31 T cell receptor beta chains below, sequenced in a study of blood T cell repertoires in COVID-19. Produced via immunoSEQ multiplex PCR; TCRdb's table is partial and in-frame only. This table has 250,000 to 300,000 clones, roughly 90% appearing once. The sequencing sample was made of PBMCs or T cells enriched from blood (not recorded which). The origin of the receptors is a woman between 40 and 55 years old who had recovered from COVID-19.

The genes are TRBV2 and TRBJ1-1, with a tentative D call TRBD1 (5 bases). CDR3 size: 15 residues. The germline V and J ends were trimmed by 5 bases and 0 bases, with 13 bases remaining between them. CDR1 is SNHLY, CDR2 FYNNEI, per germline. The CDR3 reads CASSSQGTMNTEAFF. As DNA, the CDR3 is TGTGCCAGCAGTTCGCAGGGCACCATGAACACTGAAGCTTTCTTT.

The J gene is TRBJ2-1, the V gene TRBV30, with 11 positions matching TRBD2. V shed 6 bases and J 4 bases; nucleotides not matched to a gene: 2. Germline CDR1 and CDR2: GTSNPN and SVGIG (reference sequence). The CDR3 is made up of 13 amino acids. The CDR3 DNA reads as TGTGCCTGTAGCGGGAGGGATTACAATGAGCAGTTCTTC. Translated: CACSGRDYNEQFF.

This clone has only a few counts. The chain carries TRBV18 and TRBJ2-1; D not resolved. V was shortened by 3 bases and J by 8 bases, with 14 bases between the two germline ends. The CDR3 has 14 residues. Germline V gene sequence: CDR1 KGHSH, CDR2 LQKENI. CDR3 loop: CASSPPSSADEQFF. Written as DNA, the CDR3 is TGTGCCAGCTCACCTCCCTCGAGCGCCGATGAGCAGTTCTTC.

In its sample, this clone was seen once. The genes are TRBV11-1 and TRBJ1-1, with a weak D call TRBD1 (5 bases). Per germline, CDR1 SGHAT and CDR2 FQDESV (reference sequence). V was clipped by 1 base and J by 4 bases, with 10 bases between them. The CDR3 loop spans 14 amino acids. This chain's CDR3 is CASSLGTRFTEAFF. The DNA for the CDR3 is TGTGCCAGCAGCTTAGGGACACGTTTCACTGAAGCTTTCTTT.

The rearrangement links TRBV15 to TRBJ1-6; D gene ambiguous. V gave up 0 bases and J gave up 7 bases, with 13 bases separating them. CDR1 and CDR2 (germline): LNHNV, YYDKDF (reference sequence). CDR3 size: 16 residues. CDR3: CATSRDRAERNSPLHF. The DNA for the CDR3 is TGTGCCACCAGCAGAGATCGGGCAGAGCGGAATTCACCCCTCCACTTT.

The chain links TRBV4-3 to TRBJ1-2; tentative D call: TRBD1 (5 bases). Trimming removed 1 base at V and 4 bases at J, with 10 bases between. CDR3 length: 14 residues. Germline V CDR1 and CDR2: LGHNA, YSLEER. The CDR3 loop reads CASSQATGVYGYTF. The CDR3, as DNA: TGCGCCAGCAGCCAAGCAACAGGAGTCTATGGCTACACCTTC.

This sequence joins TRBV5-1 and TRBJ2-7; TRBD1 matches at 8 bases. The CDR3 covers 14 residues. The V segment lost 3 bases and the J segment 4 bases; nucleotides outside the gene matches: 6. Germline values: CDR1 SGHRS, CDR2 YFSETQ. The CDR3 region has the DNA TGCGCCAGCAGCTCCCGGACAGGGAGTTACGAGCAGTACTTC. Its protein is CASSSRTGSYEQYF.

The chain uses TRBV12-3 or TRBV12-4 and TRBJ2-1; no firm D call. The CDR3 extends over 13 amino acids. Trimming took off 6 bases at V and 9 bases at J, with 15 bases between the two ends. The CDR3 reads CASSTLELLEQFF. For the CDR3, the DNA is TGTGCCAGCAGCACTCTAGAACTTCTTGAGCAGTTCTTC.

This chain uses TRBV9 with TRBJ2-1, with a tentative D call TRBD2 (5 bases). Trimming left V 0 bases short and J 8 bases short, with 21 bases between. The CDR3 runs to 17 residues. Germline values: CDR1 SGDLS, CDR2 YYNGEE. The CDR3 DNA sequence: TGTGCCAGCAGCGTAGCCCCGGGGATCAGCTCGGTCTATGAGCAGTTCTTC. Protein product: CASSVAPGISSVYEQFF.

This chain connects TRBV6-5 to TRBJ1-4; 8 bases match TRBD1. This CDR3 is 15 amino acids long. In germline, CDR1 is MNHEY, CDR2 SVGAGI. After removal of 0 bases from V and 6 bases from J, the junction contained 3 bases not matched to a gene. The CDR3, as DNA: TGTGCCAGCAGTTACTCATACAGGGGGGATGAAAAACTGTTTTTT. Protein sequence: CASSYSYRGDEKLFF.

The chain uses TRBV5-1 and TRBJ2-3; D might be TRBD2 (5 bases). This CDR3 has 16 residues. V was clipped by 4 bases and J by 3 bases, with 18 bases between them. CDR1 is SGHRS, CDR2 YFSETQ, per germline. CDR3 sequence (DNA): TGCGCCAGCAGCAAGGAGGTGGCTGACTCGACAGATACGCAGTATTTT. It is translated as CASSKEVADSTDTQYF.

The chain joins TRBV11-2 to TRBJ1-1; perhaps TRBD1 as D (5 bases). This CDR3 spans 14 amino acids. Trimming shortened V by 0 bases and J by 4 bases, and 9 bases separated the two germline ends. The V gene's germline CDR1 is SGHAT and CDR2 FQNNGV. CDR3 nucleotide sequence: TGTGCCAGCAGCTTAGATGGGGGAGGCACTGAAGCTTTCTTT. This encodes CASSLDGGGTEAFF.

V usage is TRBV5-4 and J usage is TRBJ1-5; 7 bases align to TRBD1. Germline V lookup: CDR1 SGHNT, CDR2 YYREEE (reference sequence). CDR3 size: 15 residues. V lost 3 bases and J lost 4; bases outside the gene matches: 7. This chain's CDR3 is CASSSGGLPNQPQHF. The CDR3 DNA reads TGTGCCAGCAGCTCAGGGGGGCTCCCGAATCAGCCCCAGCATTTT. The entire variable domain, with the rest obtained from reference TRBV5-4 and TRBJ1-5, is as follows: ETGVTQSPTHLIKTRGQQVTLRCSSQSGHNTVSWYQQALGQGPQFIFQYYREEENGRGNFPPRFSGLQFPNYSSELNVNALELDDSALYLCASSSGGLPNQPQHFGDGTRLSIL.

Points on this clone: Other DNA sequences of this sample code for an identical CDR3. J is TRBJ2-3 and V is TRBV5-4, with 12 positions matching TRBD2. CDR3 size: 15 residues. Germline trimming cut 4 bases from V and 3 bases from J; bases unmatched to any gene: 3. Germline V gives CDR1 SGHNT, CDR2 YYREEE (reference sequence). The CDR3 here is CASSKGLAGTDTQYF. The CDR3 nucleotides read TGTGCCAGCAGCAAGGGACTAGCGGGTACAGATACGCAGTATTTT.

The chain couples TRBV11-2 to TRBJ2-1; 7 positions match TRBD1. This CDR3 is built from 13 residues. V dropped 1 base and J dropped 9; count of bases not matched to a gene: 3. Germline V CDR1 and CDR2: SGHAT, FQNNGV. In nucleotides, the CDR3 is TGTGCCAGCAGCTTAGGAGGGGGCGGTGAGCAGTTCTTC. Its protein is CASSLGGGGEQFF.

The CDR3 region has the DNA TGTGCCAGCAGGAAGAAGGGGGGGCCCTACGAGCAGTACTTC. Residues: CASRKKGGPYEQYF. The chain is built from TRBV5-8 and TRBJ2-7, with a tentative D call TRBD2 (7 bases). The V end was cut by 5 bases, the J end by 2 bases, with 14 bases between. The CDR3 has 14 amino acids. Per the germline V gene, CDR1 is SGHTS and CDR2 is YDEGEE.

The genes are TRBV18 and TRBJ1-2, with TRBD1 matching 9 bases. Trimming cost V 2 bases and J 7 bases; bases outside gene matches: 5. The CDR3 extends over 14 amino acids. Germline CDR1 reads KGHSH; CDR2 reads LQKENI. CDR3 in amino acids: CASSPRTGESGYTF. The CDR3 nucleotides are TGTGCCAGCTCACCAAGGACAGGGGAGAGTGGCTACACCTTC.

A remark on this clone: Relative to the germline gene, one junction end is altered; a read error may explain this. The chain links TRBV2 to TRBJ2-4; 10 nucleotides line up with TRBD2. Germline CDR1 and CDR2: SNHLY and FYNNEI. CDR3 length equals 14 residues. The CDR3 region is CASSELVAGGPRDF. The CDR3 bases are TGTGCCAGCAGTGAACTGGTAGCGGGGGGCCCTCGGGACTTC.

The rearrangement uses TRBV27 and TRBJ2-3, with D possibly matching TRBD1 (5 bases). The CDR3 has 15 amino acids. V lost 5 bases, J lost 0 bases, and 12 bases lay in between. Germline CDR1 reads MNHEY; CDR2 reads SMNVEV (reference sequence). The CDR3 region is CASSPRQRSTDTQYF. CDR3 DNA: TGTGCCAGCAGTCCGAGACAGCGAAGCACAGATACGCAGTATTTT.

The chain carries TRBV24-1 and TRBJ2-1, with 11 bases fitting TRBD2. The J segment lost 6 bases and the V segment lost 9 bases, leaving 6 bases of the junction unmatched. Germline assignment: CDR1 KGHDR and CDR2 SFDVKD. The CDR3 has 14 amino acids. CDR3 in DNA: TGTGCCACCCCTACTAGCGGGAGCCCCAATGAGCAGTTCTTC. Amino acids: CATPTSGSPNEQFF.

This chain joins TRBV9 and TRBJ1-3; D might be TRBD1 (5 bases). V lost 1 base to trimming and J lost 4 bases, with 12 bases between them. This CDR3 is 15 amino acids long. The germline V gene encodes CDR1 SGDLS and CDR2 YYNGEE. CDR3 amino acids: CASSVRGDLGNTIYF. CDR3 sequence (DNA): TGTGCCAGCAGCGTACGGGGGGATCTAGGAAACACCATATATTTT. The full variable domain, with the rest looked up from reference TRBV9 and TRBJ1-3, is DSGVTQTPKHLITATGQRVTLRCSPRSGDLSVYWYQQSLDQGLQFLIQYYNGEERAKGNILERFSAQQFPDLHSELNLSSLELGDSALYFCASSVRGDLGNTIYFGEGSWLTVV.

This clone was seen only a few times. This rearrangement joins TRBV6-2 or TRBV6-3 to TRBJ1-5; TRBD1 aligns across 7 bases. The CDR3 is 14 residues long. CDR1 MNHEY and CDR2 SVGEGT come from the germline V gene. Losses at the gene ends were 4 bases for V and 3 bases for J; bases not matched to a gene: 3. CDR3 protein: CASSWTGPNQPQHF. The CDR3 nucleotides are TGTGCCAGCAGTTGGACAGGACCCAATCAGCCCCAGCATTTT.

In this sample, this clone turned up once. V is TRBV2 and J is TRBJ2-7; TRBD1 agrees at 7 bases. This CDR3 region has 14 residues. CDR1 SNHLY and CDR2 FYNNEI come from the germline V gene. V lost 2 bases and J lost 2; bases outside the gene matches: 3. The CDR3 DNA is TGTGCCAGCAGTGAAATACAGGGGCCCTACGAGCAGTACTTC. Its translation is CASSEIQGPYEQYF.

This sequence joins TRBV7-2 and TRBJ2-3; no definite D call. This CDR3 is 14 amino acids long. Trimming took 2 bases from V and 7 from J, leaving 13 bases between them. Germline V gene data show CDR1 as SGHTA and CDR2 as FQGNSA. The CDR3 loop reads CASSLHMAVNTQYF. CDR3 in DNA: TGTGCCAGCAGCTTACATATGGCTGTGAATACGCAGTATTTT.

This clone has only one observation. The rearrangement uses TRBV6-5 and TRBJ2-3; TRBD2 matches at 9 bases. CDR3 length: 13 amino acids. Trimming removed 5 bases from V and 14 bases from J; junction bases left unmatched: 11. Germline V gene data show CDR1 as MNHEY and CDR2 as SVGAGI. CDR3 amino acids: CASSPARAGGWYF. The CDR3 coding sequence is TGTGCCAGCAGTCCCGCTAGGGCGGGAGGGTGGTATTTT.

The chain carries TRBV6-5 and TRBJ1-1; a possible D gene is TRBD1 (5 bases). Trimming stripped 7 bases from V and 1 base from J, with 16 bases between. This CDR3 has 15 residues. CDR1 is MNHEY, CDR2 SVGAGI, per germline. CDR3 residues: CASNVDRRPNTEAFF. In nucleotides, the CDR3 is TGTGCCAGCAATGTTGACAGAAGACCGAACACTGAAGCTTTCTTT.

The chain links TRBV3-1 (or the pseudogene TRBV3-2) to TRBJ2-5; D is ambiguous. Trimming stripped 2 bases from V and 2 bases from J, with 15 bases between. CDR1 LGHDT and CDR2 YNNKEL come from the germline V gene (reference sequence). This CDR3 region has 16 residues. The CDR3 coding sequence is TGTGCCAGCAGCCAAAAAAGCCGGGTCCCTCAAGAGACCCAGTACTTC. Its protein is CASSQKSRVPQETQYF.

The V and J genes are TRBV27 and TRBJ1-6, with TRBD1 matching over 9 bases. The CDR3 spans 15 residues. From germline, CDR1 is MNHEY and CDR2 SMNVEV (reference sequence). The V segment lost 6 bases and the J segment 9 bases; nucleotides outside the gene matches: 9. CDR3 residues: CASSPPGQGFSPLHF. The DNA for the CDR3 is TGTGCCAGCAGCCCACCGGGACAGGGATTTTCACCCCTCCACTTT.

V is TRBV11-3 and J is TRBJ1-1, with D possibly matching TRBD1 (5 bases). CDR3 length: 12 amino acids. V was shortened by 6 bases and J by 3 bases, with 8 bases between the two germline ends. Per germline, CDR1 SGHNT and CDR2 YENEEA. CDR3 sequence: CASSTGDTEAFF. Here the CDR3 DNA reads TGTGCCAGCAGTACAGGAGACACTGAAGCTTTCTTT.

V and J are TRBV4-2 and TRBJ2-5; D is perhaps TRBD2 (5 bases). Germline values: CDR1 LGHNA, CDR2 YNFKEQ. CDR3 length equals 13 residues. V was cut by 3 bases and J by 4 bases, with 9 bases left in between. For the CDR3, the DNA is TGTGCCAGCAGCCAGGCTCGGGGAGAGACCCAGTACTTC. It specifies CASSQARGETQYF.

V usage is TRBV5-5 and J usage is TRBJ1-1; 7 nucleotides match TRBD1. The ends lost 2 bases at V and 3 bases at J; junction bases unmatched: 1. The CDR3 contains 13 residues. Germline-derived CDR1 and CDR2 are SGHKS and YYEKEE (reference sequence). CDR3 DNA: TGTGCCAGCAGCTTCACAGGGGACACTGAAGCTTTCTTT. Amino acids: CASSFTGDTEAFF.